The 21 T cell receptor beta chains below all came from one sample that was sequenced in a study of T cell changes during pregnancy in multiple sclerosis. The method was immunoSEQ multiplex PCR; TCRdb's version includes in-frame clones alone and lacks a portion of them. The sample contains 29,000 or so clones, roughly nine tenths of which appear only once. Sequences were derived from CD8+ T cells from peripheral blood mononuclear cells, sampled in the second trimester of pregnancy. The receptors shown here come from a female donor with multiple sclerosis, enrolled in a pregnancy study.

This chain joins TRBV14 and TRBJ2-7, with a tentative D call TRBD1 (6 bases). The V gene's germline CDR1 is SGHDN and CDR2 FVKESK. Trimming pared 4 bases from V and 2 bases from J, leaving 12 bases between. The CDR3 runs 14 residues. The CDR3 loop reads CASSPSGDPYEQYF. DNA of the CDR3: TGTGCCAGCAGCCCCTCAGGGGACCCCTACGAGCAGTACTTC.

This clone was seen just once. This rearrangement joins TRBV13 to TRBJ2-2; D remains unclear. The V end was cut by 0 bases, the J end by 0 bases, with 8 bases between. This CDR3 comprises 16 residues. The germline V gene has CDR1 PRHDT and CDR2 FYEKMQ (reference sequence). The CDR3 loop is CASSLGDWANTGELFF. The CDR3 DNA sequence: TGTGCCAGCAGCTTAGGCGACTGGGCGAACACCGGGGAGCTGTTTTTT.

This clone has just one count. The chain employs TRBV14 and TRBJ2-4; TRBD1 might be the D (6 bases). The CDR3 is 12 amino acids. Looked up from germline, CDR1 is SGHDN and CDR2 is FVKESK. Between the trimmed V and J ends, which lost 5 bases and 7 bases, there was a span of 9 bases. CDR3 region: CASSIRGNIQYF. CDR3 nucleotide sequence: TGTGCCAGCAGCATTAGGGGGAACATTCAGTACTTC.

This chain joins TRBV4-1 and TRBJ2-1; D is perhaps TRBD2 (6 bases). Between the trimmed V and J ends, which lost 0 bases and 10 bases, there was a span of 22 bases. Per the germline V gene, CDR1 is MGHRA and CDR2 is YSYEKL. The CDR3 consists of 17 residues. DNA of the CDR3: TGCGCCAGCAGCCAAGATAAAGTGGGCGGGGCGGGCCTCGAGCAGTTCTTC. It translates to CASSQDKVGGAGLEQFF.

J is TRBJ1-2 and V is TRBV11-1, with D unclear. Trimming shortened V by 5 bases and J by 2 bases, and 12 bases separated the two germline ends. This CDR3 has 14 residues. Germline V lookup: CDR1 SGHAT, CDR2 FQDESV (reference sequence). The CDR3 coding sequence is TGTGCCAGCAGCGTCGGACTGAGCAACTATGGCTACACCTTC. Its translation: CASSVGLSNYGYTF.

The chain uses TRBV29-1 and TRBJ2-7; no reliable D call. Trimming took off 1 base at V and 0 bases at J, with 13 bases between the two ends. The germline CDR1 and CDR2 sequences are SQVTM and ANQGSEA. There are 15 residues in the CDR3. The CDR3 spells CSVEGLTYNSYEQYF. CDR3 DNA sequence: TGCAGCGTTGAAGGTTTGACATATAACTCCTACGAGCAGTACTTC.

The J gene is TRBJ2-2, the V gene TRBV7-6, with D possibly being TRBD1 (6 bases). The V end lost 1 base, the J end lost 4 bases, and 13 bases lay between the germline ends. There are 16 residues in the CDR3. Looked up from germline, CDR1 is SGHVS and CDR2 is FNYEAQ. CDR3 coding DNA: TGTGCCAGCAGCTTAGGCCCGGGACATACCACCGGGGAGCTGTTTTTT. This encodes CASSLGPGHTTGELFF.

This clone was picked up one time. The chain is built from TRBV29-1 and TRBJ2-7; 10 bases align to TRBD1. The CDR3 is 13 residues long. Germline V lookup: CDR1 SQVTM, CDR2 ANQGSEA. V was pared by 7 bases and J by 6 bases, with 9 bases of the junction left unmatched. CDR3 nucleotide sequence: TGCAGCGCCGGACAGGGGGAAAGCTCCGAGCAGTACTTC. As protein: CSAGQGESSEQYF.

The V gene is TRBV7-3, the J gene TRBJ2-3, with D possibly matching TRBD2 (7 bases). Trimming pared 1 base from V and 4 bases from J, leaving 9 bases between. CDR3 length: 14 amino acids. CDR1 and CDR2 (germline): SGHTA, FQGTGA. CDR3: CASSLRGGPDTQYF. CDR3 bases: TGTGCCAGCAGCTTAAGGGGGGGCCCAGATACGCAGTATTTT.

Written as DNA, the CDR3 is TGTGCCAGCAGCCGAGTCCGCACAGGGTCGGGTGGGGCCAACGTCCTGACTTTC. Amino acid sequence: CASSRVRTGSGGANVLTF. This chain joins TRBV9 and TRBJ2-6, with a possible D match to TRBD1 (6 bases). CDR3 length: 18 amino acids. V shed 4 bases and J shed 3 bases, with 20 bases lying between them. CDR1 is SGDLS and CDR2 is YYNGEE in the germline V gene.

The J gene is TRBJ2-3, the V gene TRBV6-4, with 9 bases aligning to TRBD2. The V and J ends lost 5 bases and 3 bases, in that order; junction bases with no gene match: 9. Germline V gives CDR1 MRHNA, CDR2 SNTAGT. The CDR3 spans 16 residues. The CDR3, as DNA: TGTGCCAGCAGTCGGACTAGCGAAGGGGCGACAGATACGCAGTATTTT. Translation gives CASSRTSEGATDTQYF.

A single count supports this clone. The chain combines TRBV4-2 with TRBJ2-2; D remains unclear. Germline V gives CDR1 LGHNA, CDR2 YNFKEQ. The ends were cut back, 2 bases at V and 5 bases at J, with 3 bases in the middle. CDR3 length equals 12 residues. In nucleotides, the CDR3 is TGTGCCAGCAGCCAACCTACCGGGGAGCTGTTTTTT. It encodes CASSQPTGELFF.

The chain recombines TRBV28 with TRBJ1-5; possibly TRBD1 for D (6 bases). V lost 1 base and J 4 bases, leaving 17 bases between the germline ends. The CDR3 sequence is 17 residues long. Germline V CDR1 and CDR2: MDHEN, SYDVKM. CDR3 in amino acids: CASSLFRQARTNQPQHF. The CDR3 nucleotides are TGTGCCAGCAGTTTATTCCGACAGGCTAGGACTAATCAGCCCCAGCATTTT.

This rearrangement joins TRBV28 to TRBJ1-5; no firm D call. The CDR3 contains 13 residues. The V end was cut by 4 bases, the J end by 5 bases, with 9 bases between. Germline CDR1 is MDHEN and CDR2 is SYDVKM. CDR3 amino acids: CASSSGSDQPQHF. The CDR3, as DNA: TGTGCCAGCAGTTCGGGTTCGGATCAGCCCCAGCATTTT.

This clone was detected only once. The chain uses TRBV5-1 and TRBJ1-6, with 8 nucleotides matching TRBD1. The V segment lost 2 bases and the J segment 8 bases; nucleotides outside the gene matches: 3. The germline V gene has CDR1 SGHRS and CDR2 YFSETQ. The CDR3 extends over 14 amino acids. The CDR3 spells CASSLGQGDSPLHF. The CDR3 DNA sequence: TGCGCCAGCAGCTTAGGACAGGGAGATTCACCCCTCCACTTT.

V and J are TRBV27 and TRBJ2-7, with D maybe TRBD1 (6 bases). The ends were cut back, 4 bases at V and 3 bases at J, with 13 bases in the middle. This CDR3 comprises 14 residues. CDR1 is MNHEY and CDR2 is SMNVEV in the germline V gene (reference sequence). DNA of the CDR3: TGTGCCAGCAGTTCATGGGACACAGACTACGAGCAGTACTTC. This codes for CASSSWDTDYEQYF.

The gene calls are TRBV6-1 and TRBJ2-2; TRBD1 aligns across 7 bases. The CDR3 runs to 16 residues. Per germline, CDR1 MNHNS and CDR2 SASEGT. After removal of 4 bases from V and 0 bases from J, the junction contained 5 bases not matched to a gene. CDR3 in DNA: TGTGCCAGCAGTGTGACAGGGCCTACGAACACCGGGGAGCTGTTTTTT. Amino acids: CASSVTGPTNTGELFF.

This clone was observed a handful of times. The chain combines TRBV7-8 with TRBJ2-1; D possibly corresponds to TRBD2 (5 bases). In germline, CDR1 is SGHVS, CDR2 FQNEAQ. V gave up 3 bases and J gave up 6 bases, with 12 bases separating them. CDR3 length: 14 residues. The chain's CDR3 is CASSFERGPNEQFF. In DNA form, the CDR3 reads TGTGCCAGCAGCTTCGAAAGAGGGCCCAATGAGCAGTTCTTC.

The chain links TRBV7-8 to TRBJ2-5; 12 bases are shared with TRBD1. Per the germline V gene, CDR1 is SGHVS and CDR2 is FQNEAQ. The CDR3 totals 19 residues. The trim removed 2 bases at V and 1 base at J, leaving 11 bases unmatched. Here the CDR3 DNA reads TGTGCCAGCAGCTTATTATCGGGACAGGGGGCGCAGGTCCAAGAGACCCAGTACTTC. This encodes CASSLLSGQGAQVQETQYF.

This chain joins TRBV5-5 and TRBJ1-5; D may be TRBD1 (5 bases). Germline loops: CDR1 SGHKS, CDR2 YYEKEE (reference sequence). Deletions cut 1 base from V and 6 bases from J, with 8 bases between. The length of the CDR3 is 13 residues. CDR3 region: CASSLLGLQPQHF. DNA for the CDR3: TGTGCCAGCAGCTTGTTGGGACTTCAGCCCCAGCATTTT.

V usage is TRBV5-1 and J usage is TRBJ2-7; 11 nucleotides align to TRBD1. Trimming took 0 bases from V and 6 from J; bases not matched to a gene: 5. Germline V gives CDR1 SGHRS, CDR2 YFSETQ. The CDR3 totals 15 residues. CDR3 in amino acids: CASSLDPGQGGEQYF. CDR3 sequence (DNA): TGCGCCAGCAGCTTGGACCCGGGACAGGGGGGCGAGCAGTACTTC.